What follows are 5 T cell receptor beta chains derived from one specimen sequenced in a study of early T cells in non-severe SARS-CoV-2 infection. One entry per CDR3 protein results from TCRdb running MiXCR on the 5' RACE reads. The sample includes some 32,000 distinct CDR3 sequences, around 4% of them seen just once. Sequences were obtained from whole blood. Source of these receptors: an adult who was a healthcare worker with PCR-confirmed SARS-CoV-2 infection or an uninfected control (not recorded which).

This clonotype has at least ten counts. No DNA is shown, since the ends of the CDR3 on it are uncertain; the CDR3 is the one TCRdb lists. V usage is TRBV20-1 and J usage is TRBJ2-3. The CDR3 extends over 10 residues, inclusive of both ends. Germline V gene sequence: CDR1 DFQATT, CDR2 SNEGSKA (reference sequence). This CDR3 is CSTSADTQYF.

This clonotype came up many times. The chain couples TRBV3-1 to TRBJ2-1; D assignment may be TRBD1 or TRBD2 (6 bases each). CDR3 size: 14 residues. Deletions cut 3 bases from V and 6 bases from J, with 12 bases between. Per the germline V gene, CDR1 is LGHDT and CDR2 is YNNKEL (reference sequence). Written as DNA, the CDR3 is TGTGCCAGCAGCCATTACAGGGAGGCCAATGAGCAGTTCTTC. Its translation: CASSHYREANEQFF.

This clonotype was seen at least ten times. V usage is TRBV20-1 and J usage is TRBJ2-4; 8 positions match TRBD2. The CDR3 extends over 16 amino acids. CDR1 is DFQATT and CDR2 is SNEGSKA in the germline V gene (reference sequence). V lost 0 bases to trimming and J lost 1 base; unmatched junction nucleotides: 5. CDR3 sequence: CSARDSGRGAKNIQYF. In DNA form, the CDR3 reads TGCAGTGCTAGAGATTCCGGGAGGGGGGCCAAAAACATTCAGTACTTC.

This clonotype was recorded at least ten times. V and J are TRBV11-2 and TRBJ1-1, with TRBD1 matching 7 bases. This CDR3 contains 12 residues. With V trimmed by 5 bases and J by 7 bases, 4 bases remained unmatched. In germline, CDR1 is SGHAT, CDR2 FQNNGV. The CDR3 protein is CASSEDRFEAFF. CDR3 DNA sequence: TGTGCCAGCAGCGAGGACAGGTTTGAAGCTTTCTTT. Supplemented by reference TRBV11-2 and TRBJ1-1, the full variable domain reads EAGVAQSPRYKIIEKRQSVAFWCNPISGHATLYWYQQILGQGPKLLIQFQNNGVVDDSQLPKDRFSAERLKGVDSTLKIQPAKLEDSAVYLCASSEDRFEAFFGQGTRLTVV.

The sample holds many counts of this clonotype. The rearrangement links TRBV12-3 or TRBV12-4 to TRBJ1-1; no definite D call. V was trimmed by 2 bases and J by 0 bases, leaving 1 base between them. The CDR3 runs 12 residues. In DNA, the CDR3 is TGTGCCAGCAGTTTACTGAACACTGAAGCTTTCTTT. It translates to CASSLLNTEAFF.